What follows are 17 T cell receptor beta chains derived from one specimen sequenced in a study of CD8 T cells in Susac syndrome. An amount of RNA that ranged from about 0.45 to 1 ug was reverse transcribed with random hexamers. Each CDR3 protein gets one entry after TCRdb re-called the immunoSEQ multiplex PCR reads with MiXCR. The data show 150,000 to 200,000 distinct CDR3 sequences, 90% to 95% seen once. The sequenced material came from CD4+ T cells from PBMCs. The receptors originated from a human donor with Susac syndrome.

The rearrangement joins TRBV5-6 to TRBJ2-7, with D possibly TRBD2 on 5 matching bases. Trimming shortened V by 0 bases and J by 6 bases, and 10 bases separated the two germline ends. Germline V gene sequence: CDR1 SGHDT, CDR2 YYEEEE. CDR3 length: 13 amino acids. The DNA of the CDR3 is TGTGCCAGCAGCTTGGAGGGTCGGGGCGAGCAGTACTTC. Its translation: CASSLEGRGEQYF.

This chain uses TRBV19 with TRBJ2-1; 11 bases are a match to TRBD1. The V gene end was trimmed by 2 bases and the J gene end by 8 bases; junction bases not matched to a gene: 8. The CDR3 sequence is 16 residues long. Germline V gives CDR1 LNHDA, CDR2 SQIVND (reference sequence). In DNA, the CDR3 is TGTGCCAGTAGTATACAAGGGACAGGGGGTAGCGATGAGCAGTTCTTC. This sequence encodes CASSIQGTGGSDEQFF.

This clonotype was recorded only once. The J gene is TRBJ2-1, the V gene TRBV20-1; the match to TRBD2 covers 15 bases. This CDR3 is 16 amino acids long. Per the germline V gene, CDR1 is DFQATT and CDR2 is SNEGSKA (reference sequence). V shed 0 bases and J 13 bases; nucleotides not matched to a gene: 10. The CDR3 reads CSARDMGLAGGRDQFF. DNA for the CDR3: TGCAGTGCTAGAGATATGGGACTAGCGGGGGGCCGAGATCAGTTCTTC.

This clonotype was seen a single time. The genes are TRBV2 and TRBJ2-5; D not resolved. CDR1 is SNHLY and CDR2 is FYNNEI in the germline V gene. Trimming cost V 3 bases and J 5 bases, with 10 bases left between them. The CDR3 runs 13 residues. CDR3: CASSDYISETQYF. DNA of the CDR3: TGTGCCAGCAGTGATTACATCTCCGAGACCCAGTACTTC.

The V and J genes are TRBV30 and TRBJ1-1, with D maybe TRBD1 (6 bases). CDR1 GTSNPN and CDR2 SVGIG come from the germline V gene (reference sequence). The CDR3 consists of 14 residues. Trimming left V 5 bases short and J 5 bases short, with 18 bases between. CDR3 bases: TGTGCCTGGGCGATTCCACAGGGAAGGACTGAAGCTTTCTTT. Encoded protein: CAWAIPQGRTEAFF.

J is TRBJ2-2 and V is TRBV21-1; the table's D call of TRBD2 was not tested on the DNA. TRBV21-1 is termed a pseudogene. CDR3 length: 16 residues. This CDR3 reads CASSKAEGRNTGELFF. The CDR3, as DNA: TGTGCCAGCAGCAAAGCGGAGGGCCGGAACACCGGGGAGCTGTTTTTT.

The rearrangement joins TRBV5-6 to TRBJ2-3, with 7 bases lining up with TRBD2. CDR1 SGHDT and CDR2 YYEEEE come from the germline V gene. The CDR3 length is 15 residues. Trimming took 3 bases from V and 5 from J; bases not matched to a gene: 9. The CDR3 DNA reads as TGTGCCAGCAGCTATTTAACGGGGGGAAAAGATACGCAGTATTTT. It codes for CASSYLTGGKDTQYF.

V is TRBV20-1 and J is TRBJ1-2; possibly TRBD1 for D (6 bases). The CDR3 runs 14 residues. Germline-derived CDR1 and CDR2 are DFQATT and SNEGSKA (reference sequence). The germline V and J ends were trimmed by 4 bases and 8 bases, with 20 bases remaining between them. The CDR3 here is CSAKTGSLSEGYTF. Here the CDR3 DNA reads TGCAGTGCTAAGACAGGATCTCTTTCGGAAGGCTACACCTTC.

The chain joins TRBV3-1 to TRBJ1-2, with D hard to call. This CDR3 comprises 14 residues. V lost 1 base, J lost 2 bases, and 8 bases lay in between. In germline, CDR1 is LGHDT, CDR2 YNNKEL (reference sequence). The CDR3 reads CASSQGRRNYGYTF. The CDR3 nucleotides are TGTGCCAGCAGCCAAGGGCGGCGGAACTATGGCTACACCTTC. Variable domain in full (rest from reference TRBV3-1 and TRBJ1-2): DTAVSQTPKYLVTQMGNDKSIKCEQNLGHDTMYWYKQDSKKFLKIMFSYNNKELIINETVPNRFSPKSPDKAHLNLHINSLELGDSAVYFCASSQGRRNYGYTFGSGTRLTVV.

The chain couples TRBV12-3 or TRBV12-4 to TRBJ2-7; D gene unclear. V lost 6 bases to trimming and J lost 9 bases, with 15 bases between them. The CDR3 spans 12 residues. The CDR3 DNA reads as TGTGCCAGCAGCTCCGGACCAGTTTGGCAGTACTTC. Translated: CASSSGPVWQYF.

The V gene is TRBV2, the J gene TRBJ1-5; 10 nucleotides line up with TRBD1. Unmatched junction bases numbered 12, after V lost 5 bases and J lost 5 bases. CDR1 and CDR2 from the germline V gene are SNHLY and FYNNEI. CDR3 size: 17 residues. The CDR3 spells CASSRMRGGQGHQPQHF. CDR3 in DNA: TGTGCCAGCAGTCGCATGAGGGGGGGACAGGGGCATCAGCCCCAGCATTTT.

V is TRBV6-2 or TRBV6-3 and J is TRBJ2-1; maybe TRBD1 (5 bases). This CDR3 spans 12 amino acids. CDR1 is MNHEY, CDR2 SVGEGT, per germline. The germline V and J ends were trimmed by 2 bases and 9 bases, with 8 bases remaining between them. CDR3 DNA sequence: TGTGCCAGCAGTTACGAAGGGGTTGAGCAGTTCTTC. As protein: CASSYEGVEQFF.

V and J are TRBV12-3 or TRBV12-4 and TRBJ1-1; D not resolved. There are 13 residues in the CDR3. The V end lost 1 base, the J end lost 7 bases, and 10 bases lay between the germline ends. The CDR3 reads CASSLGGEGEAFF. Here the CDR3 DNA reads TGTGCCAGCAGTTTAGGAGGAGAAGGTGAAGCTTTCTTT.

J is TRBJ1-1 and V is TRBV29-1; 7 positions match TRBD1. V lost 4 bases and J lost 5; bases outside the gene matches: 7. The germline V gene has CDR1 SQVTM and CDR2 ANQGSEA. The CDR3 is made up of 13 amino acids. This CDR3 is CSVVVDRETEAFF. The DNA for the CDR3 is TGCAGCGTTGTAGTCGACAGGGAGACTGAAGCTTTCTTT.

CDR3 sequence reads: CASSEVGSYGYTF. Written as DNA, the CDR3 is TGTGCCAGCAGTGAAGTCGGCAGCTATGGCTACACCTTC. The chain couples TRBV6-4 to TRBJ1-2; D is uncertain. Germline CDR1 MRHNA, CDR2 SNTAGT. This CDR3 spans 13 amino acids. V lost 3 bases, J lost 4 bases, and 9 bases lay in between.

The chain has TRBV20-1 and TRBJ2-2, with 7 bases lining up with TRBD2. Per the germline V gene, CDR1 is DFQATT and CDR2 is SNEGSKA (reference sequence). The CDR3 runs to 15 residues. V was clipped by 3 bases and J by 4 bases; unmatched bases: 8. The CDR3 DNA reads as TGCAGTGCTAGTTTGGGGGGGAGAGGCACCGGGGAGCTGTTTTTT. This sequence encodes CSASLGGRGTGELFF.

The CDR3 DNA sequence: TGTGCCAGCAGTTTAAGTAGGGGCGCCACTGAAGCTTTCTTT. Amino acid sequence: CASSLSRGATEAFF. This chain uses TRBV27 with TRBJ1-1; maybe TRBD1 (5 bases). CDR3 size: 14 residues. The V end was cut by 2 bases, the J end by 4 bases, with 11 bases between. Germline V gene lookup returns CDR1 MNHEY and CDR2 SMNVEV (reference sequence).